This entry describes one TCR beta chain. It was with unique molecular identifiers that the TCRbeta library was prepared. TCRdb analysed the PCR reads with MiXCR anew, one entry per CDR3 protein. The data contain hundreds of thousands of distinct CDR3 sequences, more than 20% of them seen just once; the ten biggest clones take up 13% to 15%. The data derive from a study of T-cell reconstitution after alpha-beta-depleted transplantation in children. The TCR originated in a boy less than two years old who had a stem cell transplant for acute myeloid leukemia, so the T cells may come from the graft donor. The sequencing here drew on PBMCs, mostly from graft donor cells, taken 360 days after TCRalphabeta/CD19-depleted stem cell transplant.

The CDR3 bases are TGTGCCAGCAGCCGGAAGACAGGGTCCAATCAGCCCCAGCATTTT. Encoded protein: CASSRKTGSNQPQHF. The chain employs TRBV7-2 and TRBJ1-5, with 7 bases fitting TRBD1. CDR3 length: 15 amino acids. The V gene end was trimmed by 5 bases and the J gene end by 3 bases; junction bases not matched to a gene: 7. In germline, CDR1 is SGHTA, CDR2 FQGNSA.